Each of the 22 T cell receptor beta chains below was sequenced from the same sample in a study of T cell responses to AZD1222 COVID-19 vaccine. The protocol was immunoSEQ multiplex PCR, while the TCRdb copy is restricted to in-frame clones and leaves out a portion. The sample records 140,000 to 150,000 clones, over 85% being singletons. The source was peripheral blood, collected on day 0 of AZD1222 vaccination. These receptor sequences come from an adult in good health.

This chain links TRBV2 with TRBJ1-5; tentative D call: TRBD1 (5 bases). Germline lookup yields CDR1 SNHLY and CDR2 FYNNEI. Trimming took 6 bases from V and 14 from J, leaving 23 bases between them. The length of the CDR3 is 14 residues. The CDR3 DNA reads TGTGCCAGCAGCCCCGTACGGGGGTCTTTAGAGGAGCATTTT. It yields the protein CASSPVRGSLEEHF.

The rearrangement uses TRBV5-5 and TRBJ2-7, with no clear D. The length of the CDR3 is 13 residues. Trimming cost V 2 bases and J 3 bases, with 9 bases left between them. Looked up from germline, CDR1 is SGHKS and CDR2 is YYEKEE (reference sequence). Here the CDR3 reads CASSLYSHYEQYF. CDR3 coding DNA: TGTGCCAGCAGCTTATACAGCCACTACGAGCAGTACTTC.

This clone appeared once. The junction departs from the called germline gene at one end, perhaps through a read error. This chain uses TRBV25-1 with TRBJ1-5, with a possible D match to TRBD1 (5 bases). Germline V CDR1 and CDR2: MGHDK, SYGVNS. This CDR3 has 14 residues. The CDR3 loop reads CASSDSGQTQSQHF. The DNA for the CDR3 is TGTGCCAGCAGTGATTCAGGACAAACTCAGTCCCAGCATTTT.

This chain links TRBV5-1 with TRBJ2-1; 12 bases are shared with TRBD2. Germline CDR1 reads SGHRS; CDR2 reads YFSETQ. This CDR3 region has 17 residues. The V and J ends lost 3 bases and 7 bases, in that order; junction bases with no gene match: 11. This CDR3 is CASSSSSGRASGNEQFF. The CDR3 nucleotides are TGCGCCAGCAGCTCCTCTAGCGGGAGGGCCTCGGGGAATGAGCAGTTCTTC.

The chain employs TRBV4-2 and TRBJ2-4; 8 bases line up with TRBD2. The ends lost 3 bases at V and 9 bases at J; junction bases unmatched: 13. CDR3 size: 16 residues. Germline V gene lookup returns CDR1 LGHNA and CDR2 YNFKEQ. CDR3 DNA: TGTGCCAGCAGCCAGACCGGGGGGGCAGGGTATGGCATTCAGTACTTC. This gives the protein CASSQTGGAGYGIQYF.

This clone has only one observation. The chain combines TRBV6-5 with TRBJ1-1, with no clear D. The CDR3 loop spans 13 amino acids. Trimming stripped 10 bases from V and 5 bases from J, with 17 bases between. Germline CDR1 and CDR2: MNHEY and SVGAGI. The chain's CDR3 is CATEWGWGTEAFF. The CDR3 DNA follows: TGTGCCACCGAGTGGGGTTGGGGAACTGAAGCTTTCTTT.

The CDR3 nucleotides are TGTGCCAGCGGCGACAGGGGGCGTGCGAACTATGGCTACACCTTC. Translation: CASGDRGRANYGYTF. The chain carries TRBV27 and TRBJ1-2; 10 nucleotides agree with TRBD1. There are 15 residues in the CDR3. Germline V gene lookup returns CDR1 MNHEY and CDR2 SMNVEV (reference sequence). V gave up 8 bases and J gave up 2 bases; unmatched junction bases: 8.

This clone was counted once. The gene calls are TRBV27 and TRBJ1-1, with D possibly matching TRBD1 (6 bases). There are 17 residues in the CDR3. V dropped 2 bases and J dropped 1 base, with 17 bases sitting between them. CDR1 is MNHEY and CDR2 is SMNVEV in the germline V gene (reference sequence). The CDR3 reads CASSLTRTAHSNTEAFF. CDR3 in DNA: TGTGCCAGCAGTTTAACCAGGACAGCCCATTCGAACACTGAAGCTTTCTTT.

The J gene is TRBJ1-3, the V gene TRBV6-6; 7 nucleotides align to TRBD1. The germline V gene encodes CDR1 MNHNY and CDR2 SVGAGI (reference sequence). The ends lost 0 bases at V and 3 bases at J; junction bases unmatched: 5. The CDR3 is made up of 16 amino acids. CDR3 protein: CASSYSGGAGGNTIYF. For the CDR3, the DNA is TGTGCCAGCAGTTACTCAGGGGGCGCAGGTGGAAACACCATATATTTT.

The genes are TRBV28 and TRBJ2-1; no firm D call. Deletions cut 2 bases from V and 7 bases from J, with 12 bases between. The germline V gene has CDR1 MDHEN and CDR2 SYDVKM. The CDR3 consists of 14 residues. The CDR3 region is CASSLRWGLNEQFF. The CDR3 DNA sequence: TGTGCCAGCAGTTTAAGGTGGGGTTTGAATGAGCAGTTCTTC.

The rearrangement links TRBV10-3 to TRBJ2-7, with 7 bases fitting TRBD2. There are 14 residues in the CDR3. After removal of 10 bases from V and 2 bases from J, the junction contained 11 bases not matched to a gene. Germline loops: CDR1 ENHRY, CDR2 SYGVKD. CDR3 in amino acids: CATTREGGPYEQYF. CDR3 nucleotides: TGTGCCACCACGAGGGAGGGAGGACCCTACGAGCAGTACTTC.

The V call is TRBV5-1, the J call TRBJ1-2; possibly TRBD1 for D (5 bases). The ends were cut back, 4 bases at V and 1 base at J, with 17 bases in the middle. This CDR3 spans 16 amino acids. CDR1 and CDR2 from the germline V gene are SGHRS and YFSETQ. This chain's CDR3 is CASSRGTDTFNYGYTF. The CDR3 DNA is TGCGCCAGCAGCCGAGGGACGGACACTTTTAACTATGGCTACACCTTC. The variable domain in full, completed from reference TRBV5-1 and TRBJ1-2, reads KAGVTQTPRYLIKTRGQQVTLSCSPISGHRSVSWYQQTPGQGLQFLFEYFSETQRNKGNFPGRFSGRQFSNSRSEMNVSTLELGDSALYLCASSRGTDTFNYGYTFGSGTRLTVV.

The rearrangement uses TRBV5-6 and TRBJ1-2; TRBD1 matches at 8 bases. V lost 3 bases, J lost 2 bases, and 6 bases stayed unmatched. The V gene's germline CDR1 is SGHDT and CDR2 YYEEEE. The CDR3 has 15 residues. CDR3 loop: CASSSPGTGNYGYTF. DNA for the CDR3: TGTGCCAGCAGCTCCCCCGGGACAGGCAACTATGGCTACACCTTC.

V usage is TRBV15 and J usage is TRBJ1-1; 8 positions agree with TRBD1. J lost 5 bases, V lost 5 bases, and 13 bases had no gene match. The germline V gene has CDR1 LNHNV and CDR2 YYDKDF (reference sequence). The CDR3 extends over 16 amino acids. CDR3 residues: CATSGWTGQGGTEAFF. In DNA, the CDR3 is TGTGCCACCAGCGGCTGGACTGGACAGGGCGGTACTGAAGCTTTCTTT. The full variable domain, rest sourced from reference TRBV15 and TRBJ1-1, is DAMVIQNPRYQVTQFGKPVTLSCSQTLNHNVMYWYQQKSSQAPKLLFHYYDKDFNNEADTPDNFQSRRPNTSFCFLDIRSPGLGDTAMYLCATSGWTGQGGTEAFFGQGTRLTVV.

CDR3: CASTRTGGNSYYEQYF. CDR3 nucleotides: TGTGCCAGTACGCGGACAGGGGGCAATTCCTACTACGAGCAGTACTTC. The V call is TRBV19, the J call TRBJ2-7; TRBD1 matches at 11 bases. The CDR3 contains 16 residues. The germline CDR1 and CDR2 sequences are LNHDA and SQIVND (reference sequence). The V and J ends lost 7 bases and 3 bases, in that order; junction bases with no gene match: 11.

The CDR3 region has the DNA TGCGCCAGCAGCTTGGGGGGTAGCGGCCTCCTCTACGAGCAGTACTTC. Its translation is CASSLGGSGLLYEQYF. The chain is built from TRBV5-1 and TRBJ2-7, with a possible D match to TRBD2 (6 bases). Germline V gene data show CDR1 as SGHRS and CDR2 as YFSETQ. This CDR3 comprises 16 residues. Between the trimmed V and J ends, which lost 0 bases and 3 bases, there was a span of 16 bases.

The V and J genes are TRBV19 and TRBJ2-2; 7 bases are a match to TRBD2. The trim removed 1 base at V and 1 base at J, leaving 0 bases unmatched. This CDR3 has 15 residues. Per germline, CDR1 LNHDA and CDR2 SQIVND (reference sequence). The CDR3 sequence: CASSIAGGNTGELFF. The CDR3 nucleotides are TGTGCCAGTAGTATAGCGGGAGGGAACACCGGGGAGCTGTTTTTT.

V is TRBV11-2 and J is TRBJ1-1; D not certain. From germline, CDR1 is SGHAT and CDR2 FQNNGV. The ends were cut back, 0 bases at V and 3 bases at J, with 20 bases in the middle. The CDR3 length is 18 residues. The CDR3 loop reads CASSLDLYTTRRDTEAFF. The CDR3 DNA is TGTGCCAGCAGCTTAGATCTTTACACGACCCGCCGGGACACTGAAGCTTTCTTT.

This rearrangement joins TRBV7-2 to TRBJ1-6; D remains ambiguous. There are 17 residues in the CDR3. Germline V gene sequence: CDR1 SGHTA, CDR2 FQGNSA. V was cut by 0 bases and J by 14 bases, with 23 bases left in between. The CDR3 sequence: CASSLASGTTYPGTLHF. The CDR3 nucleotides are TGTGCCAGCAGCTTAGCGTCGGGCACAACCTATCCCGGCACCCTCCACTTT.

This chain joins TRBV7-9 and TRBJ2-2, with 9 bases that match TRBD2. Germline V CDR1 and CDR2: SEHNR, FQNEAQ (reference sequence). J lost 5 bases, V lost 1 base, and 11 bases had no gene match. This CDR3 has 18 residues. The chain's CDR3 is CASSLGSVLSGGTGELFF. For the CDR3, the DNA is TGTGCCAGCAGCTTAGGATCGGTATTAAGCGGGGGGACCGGGGAGCTGTTTTTT.

The chain is built from TRBV6-1 and TRBJ1-1; D gene uncertain. Per germline, CDR1 MNHNS and CDR2 SASEGT. V was pared by 2 bases and J by 0 bases, with 7 bases between. The CDR3 is 14 amino acids. This CDR3 reads CASSETVMNTEAFF. The DNA for the CDR3 is TGTGCCAGCAGTGAAACAGTCATGAACACTGAAGCTTTCTTT.

This chain links TRBV5-6 with TRBJ1-2; 11 bases align to TRBD1. Germline V gene sequence: CDR1 SGHDT, CDR2 YYEEEE. The V and J ends lost 2 bases and 5 bases, in that order; junction bases with no gene match: 17. The length of the CDR3 is 19 residues. CDR3 coding DNA: TGTGCCAGCAGCTTCGCTCTCGTGGACAGGGGGCGTCGGTGGTATGGCTACACCTTC. It translates to CASSFALVDRGRRWYGYTF. Full variable domain (outside the CDR3, taken from reference TRBV5-6 and TRBJ1-2): DAGVTQSPTHLIKTRGQQVTLRCSPKSGHDTVSWYQQALGQGPQFIFQYYEEEERQRGNFPDRFSGHQFPNYSSELNVNALLLGDSALYLCASSFALVDRGRRWYGYTFGSGTRLTVV.